These T cell receptor beta chains were read from a single sample in a study of T-cell memory formation after mild COVID-19. Each CDR3 protein is one row after TCRdb ran MiXCR on the 5' RACE reads. The data show about 320,000 distinct CDR3 sequences, around an eighth seen once. Sequenced sample: PBMCs or a T cell subset sorted from them (not recorded which). The receptors stem from a man younger than 35 who had mild COVID-19 (a few samples of this study predate the infection). Cell type and time point are not known. Each CDR3 is given with its conserved first and last residue. A D gene is named only where the DNA matches it firmly.

j_call: TRBJ1-6; v_call: TRBV4-3; d_call: .; cdr3_aa: CASSQDWGRNSPLHF
j_call: TRBJ2-7; v_call: TRBV18; d_call: .; cdr3_aa: CASSPRDGDEQYF
j_call: TRBJ2-7; v_call: TRBV5-1; d_call: .; cdr3_aa: CASSLARQEYEQYF
j_call: TRBJ2-3; v_call: TRBV20-1; d_call: .; cdr3_aa: CSARALRVTDTQYF
j_call: TRBJ1-4; v_call: TRBV10-3; d_call: TRBD1; cdr3_aa: CAISSDRGDEKLFF
j_call: TRBJ2-5; v_call: TRBV23-1; d_call: TRBD1; cdr3_aa: CASSLGQGDQETQYF
j_call: TRBJ2-5; v_call: TRBV3-1; d_call: .; cdr3_aa: CASSQEQGLLKTQYF
j_call: TRBJ1-6; v_call: TRBV6-5; d_call: .; cdr3_aa: CASSGPGNNSPLHF
j_call: TRBJ1-2; v_call: TRBV11-2; d_call: .; cdr3_aa: CASSRQGTRIGYTF
j_call: TRBJ2-7; v_call: TRBV7-2; d_call: TRBD1; cdr3_aa: CASSVSYGTGFEQYF
j_call: TRBJ2-1; v_call: TRBV4-1; d_call: TRBD2; cdr3_aa: CASSRPGRGSYNEQFF
j_call: TRBJ2-2; v_call: TRBV18; d_call: .; cdr3_aa: CASSPRGAAITGELFF
j_call: TRBJ1-4; v_call: TRBV6-2/TRBV6-3; d_call: TRBD1; cdr3_aa: CASSSYRGSNEKLFF